A selection of T cell receptor beta chains follows, all from one sample in a study of T-cell reconstitution after alpha-beta-depleted transplantation in children. TCRdb redid the calling of the PCR reads with MiXCR, one entry per CDR3 protein. The repertoire includes about 110,000 distinct CDR3 sequences, 10% to 13% of them detected once, and about 8.8% sits in the top ten. The input for sequencing was PBMCs from the stem cell graft donor, taken from the stem cell graft. Receptor source: a human donor who donated a stem cell graft to a child with acute lymphoblastic leukemia. The CDR3 runs from the conserved cysteine through the conserved F or W.

j_gene: TRBJ1-5
len: 13
v_gene: TRBV5-1
CDR3aa: CASRTDSNQPQHF

j_gene: TRBJ1-1
len: 14
v_gene: TRBV10-2
CDR3aa: CASSPGQGITEAFF

j_gene: TRBJ1-3
len: 17
v_gene: TRBV5-1
CDR3aa: CASSPWGDYSSGNTIYF

j_gene: TRBJ2-2
len: 15
v_gene: TRBV6-1
CDR3aa: CASEDRGSHTGELFF

j_gene: TRBJ2-1
len: 16
v_gene: TRBV12-3/TRBV12-4
CDR3aa: CASSFTGGGAGNEQFF

j_gene: TRBJ1-1
len: 15
v_gene: TRBV20-1
CDR3aa: CSARDTGGRATEAFF

j_gene: TRBJ1-2
len: 12
v_gene: TRBV20-1
CDR3aa: CSAPLRDRGYTF

j_gene: TRBJ1-1
len: 14
v_gene: TRBV28
CDR3aa: CASSYRGWNTEAFF

j_gene: TRBJ2-1
len: 15
v_gene: TRBV9
CDR3aa: CASSERRDPYNEQFF

j_gene: TRBJ2-2
len: 14
v_gene: TRBV7-9
CDR3aa: CASSLASDREKLFF

j_gene: TRBJ2-3
len: 17
v_gene: TRBV7-2
CDR3aa: CASSLGGTSFSTDTQYF

j_gene: TRBJ1-1
len: 13
v_gene: TRBV5-1
CDR3aa: CASSSGQHTEAFF

j_gene: TRBJ1-5
len: 16
v_gene: TRBV5-1
CDR3aa: CASSLAPDSLNQPQHF

j_gene: TRBJ1-2
len: 15
v_gene: TRBV6-5
CDR3aa: CASSYSGGSNYGYTF

j_gene: TRBJ2-7
len: 11
v_gene: TRBV7-8
CDR3aa: CASSLRDLQYF

j_gene: TRBJ1-1
len: 18
v_gene: TRBV18
CDR3aa: CASSPPGTGILRVTEAFF

j_gene: TRBJ2-7
len: 13
v_gene: TRBV29-1
CDR3aa: CSVVGRQPYEQYF

j_gene: TRBJ2-5
len: 13
v_gene: TRBV30
CDR3aa: CAWTSSLQETQYF

j_gene: TRBJ2-7
len: 13
v_gene: TRBV29-1
CDR3aa: CSVNRGQGYEQYF

j_gene: TRBJ1-2
len: 17
v_gene: TRBV18
CDR3aa: CASSPGLPTGAFYGYTF

j_gene: TRBJ2-7
len: 15
v_gene: TRBV18
CDR3aa: CASSGGQGTFYEQYF

j_gene: TRBJ2-3
len: 15
v_gene: TRBV20-1
CDR3aa: CSAGLPHRGTDTQYF

j_gene: TRBJ1-3
len: 15
v_gene: TRBV4-3
CDR3aa: CASSQVGSPLGTIYF

j_gene: TRBJ2-5
len: 19
v_gene: TRBV24-1
CDR3aa: CATSDLPIHPGWYQETQYF

j_gene: TRBJ2-7
len: 14
v_gene: TRBV10-3
CDR3aa: CAIRNDGDFYEQYF

j_gene: TRBJ2-3
len: 17
v_gene: TRBV27
CDR3aa: CASSLLLAGGLTDTQYF

j_gene: TRBJ2-1
len: 12
v_gene: TRBV27
CDR3aa: CASSTQGGEQFF

j_gene: TRBJ2-7
len: 16
v_gene: TRBV20-1
CDR3aa: CSAQPSWDRGFYEQYF

j_gene: TRBJ2-1
len: 14
v_gene: TRBV7-3
CDR3aa: CASSTKAPWPEQFF

j_gene: TRBJ2-5
len: 15
v_gene: TRBV27
CDR3aa: CASSFRGGPQETQYF

j_gene: TRBJ2-7
len: 14
v_gene: TRBV5-1
CDR3aa: CASSTGGEAGEQYF

j_gene: TRBJ1-1
len: 15
v_gene: TRBV27
CDR3aa: CASSGPGQGHTEAFF